These 25 T cell receptor beta chains originate from one sample sequenced in a study of T cells in Graves' hyperthyroidism and ophthalmopathy. There were TCR beta CDR3 regions amplified from RNA transcripts. Initially, a first-round RT-PCR of the TCR CDR3 employed the HTBI primer set. One entry per CDR3 protein results from TCRdb running MiXCR on the multiplex PCR reads. The sample comprises about 420,000 distinct CDR3 sequences, more than 15% of which are singletons, and 14% rests with the top ten. Sequenced material: blood. These receptors were collected from a woman between 18 and 29 years old with Graves' hyperthyroidism.

Details on this clonotype: A single base separates this from a much larger clone, so it may be a read error. J is TRBJ1-4 and V is TRBV7-2; no firm D call. Trimming removed 4 bases at V and 6 bases at J, with 9 bases between. From germline, CDR1 is SGHTA and CDR2 FQGNSA. CDR3 size: 13 residues. As DNA, the CDR3 is TGTGCCAGCAGCTCGGGCAGCTATGAAAAACTGTTTTTT. Protein sequence: CASSSGSYEKLFF.

This chain uses TRBV29-1 with TRBJ1-1; D not resolved. The CDR3 loop spans 14 amino acids. In germline, CDR1 is SQVTM, CDR2 ANQGSEA. Trimming removed 7 bases at V and 0 bases at J, with 15 bases between. This CDR3 reads CSAPPMGLNTEAFF. The DNA for the CDR3 is TGCAGCGCACCTCCCATGGGATTGAACACTGAAGCTTTCTTT.

The sample holds many counts of this clonotype. This sequence joins TRBV27 and TRBJ2-1, with TRBD2 as a possible D gene (6 bases). The CDR3 is 14 residues long. Trimming removed 6 bases at V and 5 bases at J, with 14 bases between. Germline CDR1 and CDR2: MNHEY and SMNVEV (reference sequence). The CDR3 is CASRLAETNNEQFF. The CDR3 bases are TGTGCCAGCAGGTTAGCGGAGACTAACAATGAGCAGTTCTTC.

The J gene is TRBJ1-6, the V gene TRBV20-1; D uncertain. CDR3 length equals 13 residues. Germline assignment: CDR1 DFQATT and CDR2 SNEGSKA (reference sequence). Trimming stripped 5 bases from V and 6 bases from J, with 11 bases between. Here the CDR3 reads CSASETFNSPLHF. In DNA, the CDR3 is TGCAGTGCTTCTGAGACCTTTAATTCACCCCTCCACTTT.

This chain uses TRBV19 with TRBJ1-3; no definite D call. Germline V gene lookup returns CDR1 LNHDA and CDR2 SQIVND (reference sequence). The CDR3 spans 13 residues. Trimming took off 4 bases at V and 4 bases at J, with 8 bases between the two ends. The CDR3 loop reads CASSTGRGNTIYF. The CDR3 DNA follows: TGTGCCAGTAGTACTGGCCGAGGAAACACCATATATTTT. Together with reference TRBV19 and TRBJ1-3, the CDR3 gives the full variable domain: DGGITQSPKYLFRKEGQNVTLSCEQNLNHDAMYWYRQDPGQGLRLIYYSQIVNDFQKGDIAEGYSVSREKKESFPLTVTSAQKNPTAFYLCASSTGRGNTIYFGEGSWLTVV.

The chain uses TRBV20-1 and TRBJ2-3, with 15 positions matching TRBD2. Germline CDR1 DFQATT, CDR2 SNEGSKA (reference sequence). Unmatched junction bases numbered 12, after V lost 3 bases and J lost 2 bases. This CDR3 has 19 residues. CDR3 loop: CSASFGLAGGNPFTDTQYF. The CDR3 bases are TGCAGTGCTAGCTTCGGACTAGCGGGGGGGAATCCATTCACAGATACGCAGTATTTT.

This clonotype has a handful of counts. The DNA of the CDR3 is TGTGCCAGCAGCCTTAGACCCCTAGGTTTCCAAGAGACCCAGTACTTC. It translates to CASSLRPLGFQETQYF. The J gene is TRBJ2-5, the V gene TRBV12-3 or TRBV12-4; D gene unclear. Trimming took off 6 bases at V and 1 base at J, with 18 bases between the two ends. The CDR3 is 16 residues long.

The chain links TRBV29-1 to TRBJ1-3, with unresolved D. Trimming shortened V by 4 bases and J by 4 bases, and 11 bases separated the two germline ends. CDR3 length: 13 residues. Per the germline V gene, CDR1 is SQVTM and CDR2 is ANQGSEA. The CDR3 DNA follows: TGCAGCGTTGGGATGAGTTCCGGAAACACCATATATTTT. It encodes CSVGMSSGNTIYF.

There are many counts of this clonotype. The chain uses TRBV7-9 and TRBJ1-5; D unclear. The CDR3 contains 13 residues. Germline lookup yields CDR1 SEHNR and CDR2 FQNEAQ (reference sequence). Trimming took off 5 bases at V and 9 bases at J, with 14 bases between the two ends. This CDR3 is CASSGIGVGPQHF. CDR3 nucleotide sequence: TGTGCCAGCAGCGGAATCGGGGTCGGGCCCCAGCATTTT.

The V gene is TRBV6-1, the J gene TRBJ1-4; D is possibly TRBD1 (6 bases). V was clipped by 0 bases and J by 11 bases, with 16 bases between them. CDR3 length: 15 amino acids. CDR1 and CDR2 (germline): MNHNS, SASEGT. The CDR3 region is CASSEAGQGHLKLFF. In DNA form, the CDR3 reads TGTGCCAGCAGTGAAGCGGGGCAGGGGCATCTCAAACTGTTTTTT.

This rearrangement joins TRBV28 to TRBJ2-7; D remains ambiguous. Germline CDR1 reads MDHEN; CDR2 reads SYDVKM. Trimming removed 2 bases from V and 8 bases from J, with 4 bases in between. This CDR3 has 10 residues. CDR3 region: CASSLEKQYF. CDR3 in DNA: TGTGCCAGCAGTTTAGAAAAGCAGTACTTC.

The chain has TRBV7-3 and TRBJ2-1, with 8 bases lining up with TRBD2. The germline V gene encodes CDR1 SGHTA and CDR2 FQGTGA. The CDR3 is 16 amino acids. V lost 5 bases to trimming and J lost 6 bases; unmatched junction nucleotides: 12. The CDR3, as DNA: TGTGCCAGCAGCGCCCAAGCTAGCGGGCTTCTCAATGAGCAGTTCTTC. Translation: CASSAQASGLLNEQFF.

This clonotype was picked up many times. J is TRBJ2-7 and V is TRBV20-1; 9 bases are shared with TRBD2. This CDR3 has 14 amino acids. CDR1 and CDR2 from the germline V gene are DFQATT and SNEGSKA (reference sequence). V lost 1 base and J lost 0; bases outside the gene matches: 1. The CDR3 sequence: CSARVSGGSYEQYF. The CDR3 bases are TGCAGTGCTAGAGTTAGCGGGGGCTCCTACGAGCAGTACTTC.

This clonotype was seen repeatedly, ten times or more. The chain couples TRBV11-2 to TRBJ2-2; no clear D. The V gene lost 3 bases and the J gene lost 7 bases, with 12 bases spanning the gap. Germline lookup yields CDR1 SGHAT and CDR2 FQNNGV. The CDR3 loop spans 14 amino acids. The CDR3 sequence is CASSFVRTGGELFF. The CDR3 nucleotides read TGTGCCAGCAGCTTCGTCCGAACGGGCGGGGAGCTGTTTTTT.

Notes on this clonotype: Being one base from a much bigger clone, this may be a read error. The chain has TRBV20-1 and TRBJ1-1, with 11 bases fitting TRBD1. Trimming cost V 7 bases and J 4 bases; bases outside gene matches: 5. The germline V gene has CDR1 DFQATT and CDR2 SNEGSKA (reference sequence). The CDR3 covers 13 residues. The CDR3 bases are TGCAGTGTACAGGGACAGGGGGGCACTGAAGCTTTCTTT. This codes for CSVQGQGGTEAFF.

In this sample, this clonotype turned up many times. The CDR3 region is CSAQPRTGTNTEAFF. The DNA of the CDR3 is TGCAGTGCTCAACCCAGGACAGGGACAAACACTGAAGCTTTCTTT. This sequence joins TRBV20-1 and TRBJ1-1; 8 bases match TRBD1. CDR3 length: 15 amino acids. Germline loops: CDR1 DFQATT, CDR2 SNEGSKA (reference sequence). Trimming took 5 bases from V and 2 from J; bases not matched to a gene: 10.

At least ten counts were recorded for this clonotype. The V call is TRBV5-1, the J call TRBJ2-3; a possible D gene is TRBD2 (6 bases). Per the germline V gene, CDR1 is SGHRS and CDR2 is YFSETQ. The CDR3 runs to 16 residues. V lost 5 bases and J lost 2, with 18 bases in between. The CDR3 nucleotides read TGCGCCAGCAGGCTGGGAGAGGGAGGTTCCACAGATACGCAGTATTTT. Translation gives CASRLGEGGSTDTQYF. The whole variable domain, filled in from reference TRBV5-1 and TRBJ2-3, reads KAGVTQTPRYLIKTRGQQVTLSCSPISGHRSVSWYQQTPGQGLQFLFEYFSETQRNKGNFPGRFSGRQFSNSRSEMNVSTLELGDSALYLCASRLGEGGSTDTQYFGPGTRLTVL.

This clonotype was observed many times. The genes are TRBV29-1 and TRBJ2-3, with D tentatively TRBD1 (6 bases). V gave up 3 bases and J gave up 2 bases, with 9 bases separating them. The CDR3 loop spans 13 amino acids. Germline assignment: CDR1 SQVTM and CDR2 ANQGSEA. CDR3 amino acids: CSVEQGNTDTQYF. In DNA form, the CDR3 reads TGCAGCGTTGAGCAGGGGAACACAGATACGCAGTATTTT.

In this sample, this clonotype turned up a few times. The chain combines TRBV7-9 with TRBJ2-3; 8 nucleotides align to TRBD2. Germline V CDR1 and CDR2: SEHNR, FQNEAQ (reference sequence). Losses at the gene ends were 4 bases for V and 3 bases for J; bases not matched to a gene: 9. The CDR3 has 16 amino acids. CDR3 bases: TGTGCCAGCAGCTCGCAGCGGGAGTTCTTGACAGATACGCAGTATTTT. This sequence encodes CASSSQREFLTDTQYF.

The V gene is TRBV20-1, the J gene TRBJ2-4, with no clear D. Trimming left V 1 base short and J 4 bases short, with 17 bases between. This CDR3 comprises 16 residues. The germline CDR1 and CDR2 sequences are DFQATT and SNEGSKA (reference sequence). The CDR3: CSARGVLAVVKNIQYF. The CDR3 coding sequence is TGCAGTGCTAGAGGGGTCCTGGCGGTCGTTAAAAACATTCAGTACTTC.

This clonotype was observed a few times. The rearrangement links TRBV27 to TRBJ2-2, with 8 positions matching TRBD1. The CDR3 totals 16 residues. Germline V gene lookup returns CDR1 MNHEY and CDR2 SMNVEV (reference sequence). J lost 5 bases, V lost 5 bases, and 10 bases had no gene match. The CDR3 sequence is CASSLLGQGWTGELFF. The CDR3, as DNA: TGTGCCAGCAGTCTATTAGGACAGGGATGGACCGGGGAGCTGTTTTTT.

This clonotype showed up just a few times. This rearrangement joins TRBV5-1 to TRBJ2-1; 10 bases match TRBD2. J was trimmed by 9 bases and V by 7 bases; bases with no gene match: 10. Germline V CDR1 and CDR2: SGHRS, YFSETQ. This CDR3 has 14 amino acids. CDR3 sequence reads: CASRLAGGHSEQFF. DNA of the CDR3: TGCGCCAGCCGATTAGCGGGGGGCCACTCTGAGCAGTTCTTC. The full variable domain, in which reference TRBV5-1 and TRBJ2-1 provide the parts outside the CDR3, is KAGVTQTPRYLIKTRGQQVTLSCSPISGHRSVSWYQQTPGQGLQFLFEYFSETQRNKGNFPGRFSGRQFSNSRSEMNVSTLELGDSALYLCASRLAGGHSEQFFGPGTRLTVL.

J is TRBJ1-1 and V is TRBV7-6, with a weak D call TRBD1 (5 bases). The CDR3 length is 14 residues. V dropped 5 bases and J dropped 4 bases, with 14 bases sitting between them. Per germline, CDR1 SGHVS and CDR2 FNYEAQ. The CDR3 DNA reads TGTGCCAGCAGCCGAGCAACGGGGGGCACTGAAGCTTTCTTT. The encoded protein is CASSRATGGTEAFF. Full variable domain (missing parts from reference TRBV7-6 and TRBJ1-1): GAGVSQSPRYKVTKRGQDVALRCDPISGHVSLYWYRQALGQGPEFLTYFNYEAQQDKSGLPNDRFSAERPEGSISTLTIQRTEQRDSAMYRCASSRATGGTEAFFGQGTRLTVV.

This clonotype was observed at least ten times. The V call is TRBV20-1, the J call TRBJ2-1, with 11 bases fitting TRBD2. The CDR3 has 15 amino acids. Germline V CDR1 and CDR2: DFQATT, SNEGSKA (reference sequence). The V segment lost 5 bases and the J segment 7 bases; nucleotides outside the gene matches: 10. CDR3 nucleotides: TGCAGTGCTGCTGTCGTAGCGGGAGGGCCTAATGAGCAGTTCTTC. Its translation is CSAAVVAGGPNEQFF.

This clonotype was picked up many times. This sequence joins TRBV6-1 and TRBJ1-1; D remains unclear. V lost 7 bases and J lost 2, with 23 bases in between. This CDR3 has 17 amino acids. Germline loops: CDR1 MNHNS, CDR2 SASEGT. CDR3 nucleotides: TGTGCCAGCACCCTCAATACAAGGTGGACGAGAAACACTGAAGCTTTCTTT. Amino acids: CASTLNTRWTRNTEAFF.